The clone carrying this T cell receptor beta chain was found once. This specimen belongs to a study of blood T cell repertoires in COVID-19. Study summary: The study drew acute and convalescent COVID-19 samples from the United States, Italy and Spain. The analysed material was cDNA or gDNA that came from T cells, B-cell-depleted T cells, or PBMCs.

The CDR3 length is 15 residues. Germline values: CDR1 SGHVS, CDR2 FNYEAQ. V dropped 5 bases and J dropped 5 bases, with 16 bases sitting between them. Generated by immunoSEQ multiplex PCR, the TCRdb table keeps only in-frame clones and is missing some. The sample carries fewer than 250,000 clones, about 87% recorded once. Seattle researchers signed up patients amid active infection and tracked them longitudinally. Source material: peripheral blood. The genes are TRBV7-6 and TRBJ2-1; unclear D gene. This TCR derives from a man aged 25-45 years with COVID-19, enrolled during active disease. DNA of the CDR3: TGTGCCAGCAGCCTGCTCGGGTTAGTAAACAATGAGCAGTTCTTC. Protein product: CASSLLGLVNNEQFF.